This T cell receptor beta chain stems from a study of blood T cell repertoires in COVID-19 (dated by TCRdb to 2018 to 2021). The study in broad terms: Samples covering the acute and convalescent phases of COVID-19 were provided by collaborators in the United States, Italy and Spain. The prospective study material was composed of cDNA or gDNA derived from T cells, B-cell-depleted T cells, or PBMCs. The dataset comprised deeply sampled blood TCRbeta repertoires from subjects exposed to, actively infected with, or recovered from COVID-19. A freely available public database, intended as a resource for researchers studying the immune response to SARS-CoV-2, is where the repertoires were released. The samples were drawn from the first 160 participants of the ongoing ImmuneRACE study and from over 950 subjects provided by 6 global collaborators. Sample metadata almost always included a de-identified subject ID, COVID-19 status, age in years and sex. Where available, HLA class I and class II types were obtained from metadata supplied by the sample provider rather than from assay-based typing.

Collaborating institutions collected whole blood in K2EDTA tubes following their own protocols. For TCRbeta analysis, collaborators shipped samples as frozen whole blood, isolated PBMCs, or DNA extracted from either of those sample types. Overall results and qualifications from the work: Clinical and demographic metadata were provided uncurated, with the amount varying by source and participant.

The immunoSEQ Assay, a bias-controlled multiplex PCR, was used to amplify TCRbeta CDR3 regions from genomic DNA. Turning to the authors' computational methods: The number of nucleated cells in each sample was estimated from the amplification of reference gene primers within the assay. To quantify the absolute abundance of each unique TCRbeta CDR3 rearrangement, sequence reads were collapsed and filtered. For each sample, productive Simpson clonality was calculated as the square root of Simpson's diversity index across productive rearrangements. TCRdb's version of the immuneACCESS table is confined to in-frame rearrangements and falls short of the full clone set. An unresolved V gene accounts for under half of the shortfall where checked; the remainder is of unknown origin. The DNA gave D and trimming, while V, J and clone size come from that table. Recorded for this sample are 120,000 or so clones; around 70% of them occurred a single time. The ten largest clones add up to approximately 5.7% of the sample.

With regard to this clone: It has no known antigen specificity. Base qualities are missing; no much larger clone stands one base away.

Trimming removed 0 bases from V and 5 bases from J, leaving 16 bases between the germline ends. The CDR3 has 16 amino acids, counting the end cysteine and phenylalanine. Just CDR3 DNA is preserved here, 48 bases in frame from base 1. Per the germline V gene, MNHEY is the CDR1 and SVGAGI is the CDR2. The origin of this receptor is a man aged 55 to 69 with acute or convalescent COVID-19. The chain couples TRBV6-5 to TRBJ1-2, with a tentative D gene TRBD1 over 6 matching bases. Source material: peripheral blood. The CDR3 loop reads CASSYSQGKREYGYTF. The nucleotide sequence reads TGTGCCAGCAGTTACTCCCAGGGGAAGAGGGAGTATGGCTACACCTTC.